These 23 T cell receptor beta chains were all obtained from the same sample, sequenced in a study of regulatory T cells in long-lasting Graves disease. Time point here: persistent/refractory GD, antithyroid drugs over 5 years with positive TRAb. There was RNA extracted from PBMCs, and the TCR library was made from it. The authors built TCR beta libraries using iRepertoire HTBI primers and Arm-PCR of CDR3 regions. TCRdb independently ran MiXCR on the multiplex PCR reads; one entry per CDR3 protein. The sample consists of approximately 360,000 distinct CDR3 sequences, roughly 24% of them appearing once. Sample: peripheral blood mononuclear cells (PBMCs), taken when the disease was refractory, from a patient treated with antithyroid drugs. These TCRs come from a woman in her thirties or forties with Graves disease.

This clonotype was picked up many times. The rearrangement joins TRBV28 to TRBJ1-2; no clear D. This CDR3 is 12 amino acids long. V lost 4 bases, J lost 6 bases, and 9 bases lay in between. Germline V CDR1 and CDR2: MDHEN, SYDVKM. CDR3 loop: CASSSVLNGYTF. Written as DNA, the CDR3 is TGTGCCAGCAGTTCCGTTTTAAATGGCTACACCTTC.

The chain uses TRBV29-1 and TRBJ2-3; unclear D gene. The CDR3 is 12 amino acids. Germline V gene data show CDR1 as SQVTM and CDR2 as ANQGSEA. Trimming removed 6 bases from V and 0 bases from J, with 7 bases in between. The CDR3 region is CSVYYSTDTQYF. The CDR3 nucleotides are TGCAGCGTCTATTATAGCACAGATACGCAGTATTTT.

This clonotype was observed a few times. The chain combines TRBV28 with TRBJ2-1; 9 nucleotides match TRBD2. V dropped 3 bases and J dropped 2; count of bases not matched to a gene: 2. In germline, CDR1 is MDHEN, CDR2 SYDVKM. The CDR3 covers 15 residues. CDR3 loop: CASSFSGRTYNEQFF. CDR3 nucleotides: TGTGCCAGCAGTTTCAGCGGGAGGACCTACAATGAGCAGTTCTTC.

This clonotype was detected a few times. The chain recombines TRBV9 with TRBJ2-6; perhaps TRBD2 as D (7 bases). The V gene lost 0 bases and the J gene lost 0 bases, with 13 bases spanning the gap. The CDR3 runs 18 residues. CDR1 is SGDLS, CDR2 YYNGEE, per germline. CDR3 nucleotide sequence: TGTGCCAGCAGCGTAGCCAGGGGAGGGGCCTCTGGGGCCAACGTCCTGACTTTC. Its protein product is CASSVARGGASGANVLTF.

The chain has TRBV5-1 and TRBJ2-6, with no clear D. This CDR3 has 15 residues. Germline CDR1 and CDR2: SGHRS and YFSETQ. Between the trimmed V and J ends, which lost 4 bases and 1 base, there was a span of 9 bases. The CDR3 region is CASSAGPSGANVLTF. In DNA, the CDR3 is TGCGCCAGCAGCGCTGGGCCGTCTGGGGCCAACGTCCTGACTTTC. The full variable domain, its missing parts supplied by reference TRBV5-1 and TRBJ2-6, is KAGVTQTPRYLIKTRGQQVTLSCSPISGHRSVSWYQQTPGQGLQFLFEYFSETQRNKGNFPGRFSGRQFSNSRSEMNVSTLELGDSALYLCASSAGPSGANVLTFGAGSRLTVL.

This clonotype has a count of ten or more. The rearrangement joins TRBV27 to TRBJ2-5; 12 positions agree with TRBD2. CDR1 is MNHEY, CDR2 SMNVEV, per germline (reference sequence). The CDR3 has 17 amino acids. Trimming cost V 5 bases and J 5 bases; bases outside gene matches: 12. CDR3 DNA: TGTGCCAGCAGTCCCGGGCTAGCGGGAGGGCCTTGGGAGACCCAGTACTTC. Its translation is CASSPGLAGGPWETQYF.

In this sample, this clonotype turned up a few times. V is TRBV2 and J is TRBJ1-6, with a tentative D call TRBD1 (5 bases). CDR3 length: 14 amino acids. With 6 bases removed from V and 9 bases from J, the gap between germline ends came to 15 bases. Germline V CDR1 and CDR2: SNHLY, FYNNEI. The CDR3 DNA follows: TGTGCCAGCAGCCGGGATACGGGGACTTCACCCCTCCACTTT. Protein: CASSRDTGTSPLHF. The full variable domain, rest sourced from reference TRBV2 and TRBJ1-6, is EPEVTQTPSHQVTQMGQEVILRCVPISNHLYFYWYRQILGQKVEFLVSFYNNEISEKSEIFDDQFSVERPDGSNFTLKIRSTKLEDSAMYFCASSRDTGTSPLHFGNGTRLTVT.

This clonotype has ten or more counts. The junction departs from germline at one end; a sequencing error may be responsible. The rearrangement joins TRBV28 to TRBJ1-2, with 8 bases aligning to TRBD1. Germline V gene data show CDR1 as MDHEN and CDR2 as SYDVKM. The CDR3 spans 11 residues. CDR3 DNA: TGTGCCAGCAGACGGACAGGGCCTTTTCTGTTC. It specifies CASRRTGPFLF.

This clonotype has at least ten counts. The chain recombines TRBV29-1 with TRBJ1-1, with a possible D match to TRBD1 (5 bases). The CDR3 runs to 13 residues. Germline CDR1 reads SQVTM; CDR2 reads ANQGSEA. The germline V and J ends were trimmed by 6 bases and 4 bases, with 15 bases remaining between them. Written as DNA, the CDR3 is TGCAGCGTAGGTCATGGGGGGTCCACTGAAGCTTTCTTT. This codes for CSVGHGGSTEAFF. Full variable domain (missing parts from reference TRBV29-1 and TRBJ1-1): SAVISQKPSRDICQRGTSLTIQCQVDSQVTMMFWYRQQPGQSLTLIATANQGSEATYESGFVIDKFPISRPNLTFSTLTVSNMSPEDSSIYLCSVGHGGSTEAFFGQGTRLTVV.

This clonotype has a handful of counts. This chain uses TRBV6-1 with TRBJ1-2; possibly TRBD1 for D (5 bases). Germline-derived CDR1 and CDR2 are MNHNS and SASEGT. V was trimmed by 7 bases and J by 6 bases, leaving 12 bases between them. The CDR3 has 12 residues. The CDR3, as DNA: TGTGCCAGCACAGAAGGGGTACATGGCTACACCTTC. Its translation is CASTEGVHGYTF.

Many counts were recorded for this clonotype. This rearrangement joins TRBV28 to TRBJ2-5; the D gene is possibly TRBD2 (5 bases). Trimming removed 5 bases at V and 4 bases at J, with 29 bases between. The CDR3 runs to 19 residues. Per germline, CDR1 MDHEN and CDR2 SYDVKM. The CDR3 protein is CASSTLPLGRGARRETQYF. In DNA form, the CDR3 reads TGTGCCAGCAGTACCCTCCCTCTAGGTCGGGGAGCGAGGCGAGAGACCCAGTACTTC.

This clonotype was recorded at least ten times. The chain carries TRBV7-8 and TRBJ2-7, with 9 bases that match TRBD1. The CDR3 spans 15 residues. Germline V gene data show CDR1 as SGHVS and CDR2 as FQNEAQ. With 6 bases clipped from V and 1 base from J, the junction kept 7 bases outside the gene matches. CDR3 loop: CASSWDRERSYEQYF. CDR3 in DNA: TGTGCCAGCAGTTGGGACAGGGAGAGGTCCTACGAGCAGTACTTC.

This clonotype occurred many times. The chain carries TRBV20-1 and TRBJ2-5, with D possibly matching TRBD1 (6 bases). The CDR3 sequence is 14 residues long. Germline CDR1 and CDR2: DFQATT and SNEGSKA (reference sequence). With 2 bases removed from V and 4 bases from J, the gap between germline ends came to 14 bases. The CDR3 DNA follows: TGCAGTGCTAGACCCTTGGACAGTCGAGAGACCCAGTACTTC. It is translated as CSARPLDSRETQYF.

The CDR3 loop is CASSSLKGRLLSPLHF. The CDR3 DNA follows: TGTGCCAGCAGCTCCTTAAAGGGACGGCTACTTTCACCCCTCCACTTT. The chain joins TRBV11-2 to TRBJ1-6, with D tentatively TRBD1 (5 bases). V gave up 4 bases and J gave up 9 bases, with 19 bases separating them. CDR3 length equals 16 residues. The germline CDR1 and CDR2 sequences are SGHAT and FQNNGV.

This clonotype came up many times. The rearrangement joins TRBV25-1 to TRBJ2-4, with D possibly matching TRBD2 (5 bases). V was pared by 6 bases and J by 3 bases, with 18 bases between. The CDR3 totals 16 residues. Germline V gene lookup returns CDR1 MGHDK and CDR2 SYGVNS. CDR3 DNA sequence: TGTGCCAGCAGCGGCCGGGCACGGGATAGCAAAAACATTCAGTACTTC. Translating gives CASSGRARDSKNIQYF.

This clonotype was seen more than once but under ten times. V is TRBV24-1 and J is TRBJ2-3; no clear D gene. Trimming shortened V by 3 bases and J by 1 base, and 7 bases separated the two germline ends. Germline CDR1 KGHDR, CDR2 SFDVKD. CDR3 length: 14 amino acids. CDR3 bases: TGTGCCACCAGTGATGACCCCTGCACAGATACGCAGTATTTT. Protein product: CATSDDPCTDTQYF.

This clonotype was detected ten times or more. V and J are TRBV12-3 or TRBV12-4 and TRBJ2-1; 7 bases agree with TRBD2. The CDR3 has 16 amino acids. V gave up 6 bases and J gave up 4 bases; unmatched junction bases: 12. The CDR3 DNA follows: TGTGCCAGCAGCGCCTGGGCTAGCGGCAATTACAATGAGCAGTTCTTC. Translated: CASSAWASGNYNEQFF.

This clonotype was counted ten times or more. The chain carries TRBV28 and TRBJ2-2; D unclear. V lost 8 bases and J lost 0, with 7 bases in between. There are 13 residues in the CDR3. Germline loops: CDR1 MDHEN, CDR2 SYDVKM. CDR3 sequence reads: CASRIPNTGELFF. The CDR3 DNA reads as TGTGCCAGCCGAATTCCGAACACCGGGGAGCTGTTTTTT.

This clonotype occurred once. Only one base separates this from a far larger clonotype, so it likely reflects a read error. The genes are TRBV3-1 and TRBJ2-7; 16 bases map to TRBD2. The germline V gene encodes CDR1 LGHDT and CDR2 YNNKEL (reference sequence). CDR3 length: 19 amino acids. The V and J ends lost 8 bases and 2 bases, in that order; junction bases with no gene match: 15. The CDR3 region has the DNA TGTGCCAGCGGTCTAGGGATCGGGACTAGCGGGAGGGATACCTACGAGCAGTACTTC. It codes for CASGLGIGTSGRDTYEQYF.

This clonotype was observed a few times. V usage is TRBV7-9 and J usage is TRBJ2-7; 10 positions agree with TRBD1. After removal of 5 bases from V and 9 bases from J, the junction contained 7 bases not matched to a gene. The CDR3 sequence is 13 residues long. Per the germline V gene, CDR1 is SEHNR and CDR2 is FQNEAQ (reference sequence). The CDR3, as DNA: TGTGCCAGCAGCGAAGCCGACAGGGGGCGGCAGTACTTC. Translation: CASSEADRGRQYF.

The CDR3 coding sequence is TGTGCCAGCAGGTCGTCGAATGTAAGACACCCGAACACCGGGGAGCTGTTTTTT. The encoded protein is CASRSSNVRHPNTGELFF. The chain joins TRBV11-2 to TRBJ2-2; D ambiguous. V was shortened by 6 bases and J by 0 bases, with 20 bases between the two germline ends. The CDR3 spans 18 residues. Germline V gene lookup returns CDR1 SGHAT and CDR2 FQNNGV.

The gene calls are TRBV7-2 and TRBJ1-5; tentatively, D is TRBD1 (6 bases). The CDR3 runs to 16 residues. Trimming left V 1 base short and J 3 bases short, with 13 bases between. Germline CDR1 SGHTA, CDR2 FQGNSA. The CDR3 bases are TGTGCCAGCAGCTTAGGAGGTAACAGGGACAATCAGCCCCAGCATTTT. It specifies CASSLGGNRDNQPQHF.

This clonotype was recorded a few times. The CDR3 region is CASSMEGLETVTLFF. CDR3 coding DNA: TGTGCCAGTAGTATGGAGGGACTAGAGACGGTGACGTTGTTTTTT. The chain has TRBV19 and TRBJ2-2; TRBD2 aligns across 8 bases. This CDR3 contains 15 residues. The J segment lost 15 bases and the V segment lost 3 bases, leaving 15 bases of the junction unmatched. The germline V gene encodes CDR1 LNHDA and CDR2 SQIVND (reference sequence).